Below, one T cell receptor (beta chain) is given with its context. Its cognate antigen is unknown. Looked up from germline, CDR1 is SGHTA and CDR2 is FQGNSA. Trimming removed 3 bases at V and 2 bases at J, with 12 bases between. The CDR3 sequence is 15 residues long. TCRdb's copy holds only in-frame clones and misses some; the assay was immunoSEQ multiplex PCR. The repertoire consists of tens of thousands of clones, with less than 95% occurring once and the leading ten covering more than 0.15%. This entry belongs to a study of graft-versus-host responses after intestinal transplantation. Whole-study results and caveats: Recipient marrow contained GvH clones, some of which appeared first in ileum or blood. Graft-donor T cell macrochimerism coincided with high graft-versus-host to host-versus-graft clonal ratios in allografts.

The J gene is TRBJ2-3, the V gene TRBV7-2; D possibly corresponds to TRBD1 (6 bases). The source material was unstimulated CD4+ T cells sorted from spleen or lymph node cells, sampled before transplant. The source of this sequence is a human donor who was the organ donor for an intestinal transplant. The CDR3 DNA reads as TGTGCCAGCAGCTTGGCCGGACAGACCACAGATACGCAGTATTTT. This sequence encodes CASSLAGQTTDTQYF. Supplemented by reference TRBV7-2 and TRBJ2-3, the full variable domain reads GAGVSQSPSNKVTEKGKDVELRCDPISGHTALYWYRQSLGQGLEFLIYFQGNSAPDKSGLPSDRFSAERTGGSVSTLTIQRTQQEDSAVYLCASSLAGQTTDTQYFGPGTRLTVL.